A single T cell receptor (beta chain) is shown here with its context. No antigen is known for it. This entry is derived from a study of identical twins. Study outcomes and limitations: Twins' excess sharing was less marked for out-of-frame beta sequences. Potential partial confounding of zero-insertion analyses by invariant MAIT and iNKT cells was noted. It was cross-sectional statistical analysis, not following the same donors, that the conclusions relied on. Researchers reported excess low generation probability among twin-shared out-of-frame alpha sequences.

The germline gives CDR1 MDHEN, CDR2 SYDVKM. CDR3 length equals 15 residues. The V gene lost 6 bases and the J gene lost 9 bases, with 21 bases spanning the gap. Each CDR3 protein is one row after TCRdb ran MiXCR on the 5' RACE reads. Of some 320,000 distinct CDR3 sequences detected, 12% appear once; the ten largest clones hold roughly 7%. The same sample was also used in a study of yellow fever vaccine responses in identical twins.

This receptor was obtained from a woman aged 18-30 years in good health. Sequences were obtained from CD8+ T cells sorted from blood. The rearrangement joins TRBV28 to TRBJ1-3; possibly TRBD1 for D (5 bases). Written as DNA, the CDR3 is TGTGCCAGCAGCCCCCGCGGCAGGGAGTCTGGCACCATATATTTT. This gives the protein CASSPRGRESGTIYF.